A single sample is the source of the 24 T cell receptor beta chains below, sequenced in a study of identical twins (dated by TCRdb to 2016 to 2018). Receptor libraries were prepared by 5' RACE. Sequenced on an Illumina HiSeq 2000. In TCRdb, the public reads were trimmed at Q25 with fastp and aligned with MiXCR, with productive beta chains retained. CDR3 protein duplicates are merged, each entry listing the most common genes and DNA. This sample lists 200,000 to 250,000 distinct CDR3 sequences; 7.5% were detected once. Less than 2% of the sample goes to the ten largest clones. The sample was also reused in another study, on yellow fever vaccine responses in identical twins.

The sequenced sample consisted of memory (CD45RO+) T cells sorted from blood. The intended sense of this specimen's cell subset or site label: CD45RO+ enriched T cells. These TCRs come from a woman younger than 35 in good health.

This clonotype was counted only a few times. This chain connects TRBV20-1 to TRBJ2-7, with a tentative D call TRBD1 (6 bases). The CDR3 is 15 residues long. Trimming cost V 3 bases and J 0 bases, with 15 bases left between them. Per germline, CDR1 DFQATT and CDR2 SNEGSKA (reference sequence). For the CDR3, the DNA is TGCAGTGCTAGTACCGGGACAAAGGTCTCCTACGAGCAGTACTTC. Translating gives CSASTGTKVSYEQYF.

The CDR3, as DNA: TGTGCCAGCGGATCGATAGATAATTCACCCCTCCACTTT. Protein product: CASGSIDNSPLHF. This chain joins TRBV14 and TRBJ1-6, with D unclear. V lost 8 bases and J 5 bases, leaving 10 bases between the germline ends. The CDR3 covers 13 residues. Germline CDR1 reads SGHDN; CDR2 reads FVKESK.

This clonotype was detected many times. The CDR3 reads CAWRQNTEAFF. The CDR3 coding sequence is TGTGCCTGGAGACAGAACACTGAAGCTTTCTTT. The chain combines TRBV30 with TRBJ1-1; no clear D. The V end lost 3 bases, the J end lost 1 base, and 3 bases lay between the germline ends. Per germline, CDR1 GTSNPN and CDR2 SVGIG (reference sequence). This CDR3 spans 11 amino acids.

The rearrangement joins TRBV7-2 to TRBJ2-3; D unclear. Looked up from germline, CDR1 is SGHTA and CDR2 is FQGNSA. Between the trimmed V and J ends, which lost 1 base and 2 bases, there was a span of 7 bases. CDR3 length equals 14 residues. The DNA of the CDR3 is TGTGCCAGCAGCTTAGTCGGGTACACAGATACGCAGTATTTT. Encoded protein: CASSLVGYTDTQYF.

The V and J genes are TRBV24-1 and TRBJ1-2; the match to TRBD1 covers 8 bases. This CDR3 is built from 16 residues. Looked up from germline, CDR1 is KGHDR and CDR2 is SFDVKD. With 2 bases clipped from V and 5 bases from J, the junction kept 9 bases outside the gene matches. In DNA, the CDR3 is TGTGCCACCAGTGATTCCCGGGACAGGCAGAGGTATGGCTACACCTTC. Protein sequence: CATSDSRDRQRYGYTF.

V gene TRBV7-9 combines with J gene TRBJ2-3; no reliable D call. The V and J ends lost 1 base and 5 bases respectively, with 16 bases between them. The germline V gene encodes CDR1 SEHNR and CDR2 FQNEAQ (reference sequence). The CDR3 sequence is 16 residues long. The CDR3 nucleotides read TGTGCCAGCAGCTTAGACAGACGGCCCTGGGTAGATACGCAGTATTTT. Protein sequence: CASSLDRRPWVDTQYF.

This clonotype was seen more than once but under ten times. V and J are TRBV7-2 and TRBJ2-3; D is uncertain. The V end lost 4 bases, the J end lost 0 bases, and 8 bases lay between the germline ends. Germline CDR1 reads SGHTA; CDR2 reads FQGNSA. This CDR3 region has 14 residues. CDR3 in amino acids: CASSSETSTDTQYF. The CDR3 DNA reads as TGTGCCAGCAGCTCCGAGACTAGCACAGATACGCAGTATTTT.

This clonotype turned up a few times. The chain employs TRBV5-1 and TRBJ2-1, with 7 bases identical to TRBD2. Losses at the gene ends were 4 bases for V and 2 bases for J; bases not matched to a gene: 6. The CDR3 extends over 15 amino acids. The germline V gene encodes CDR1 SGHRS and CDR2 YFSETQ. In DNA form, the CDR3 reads TGCGCCAGCAGCAGTCGAAGCGGGGCCTACAATGAGCAGTTCTTC. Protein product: CASSSRSGAYNEQFF.

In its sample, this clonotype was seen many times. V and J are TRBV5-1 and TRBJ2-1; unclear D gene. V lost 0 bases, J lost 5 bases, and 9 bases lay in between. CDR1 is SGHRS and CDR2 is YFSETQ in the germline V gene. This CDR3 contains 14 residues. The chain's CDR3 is CASSLVGTNNEQFF. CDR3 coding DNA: TGCGCCAGCAGCTTGGTCGGAACAAACAATGAGCAGTTCTTC.

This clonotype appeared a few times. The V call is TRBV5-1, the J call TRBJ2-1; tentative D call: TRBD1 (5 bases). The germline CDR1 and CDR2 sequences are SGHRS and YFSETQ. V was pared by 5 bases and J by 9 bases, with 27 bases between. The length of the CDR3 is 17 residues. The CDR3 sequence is CASSPPLAQGLLLEQFF. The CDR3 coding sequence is TGCGCCAGCAGTCCTCCCCTTGCGCAGGGATTACTTCTTGAGCAGTTCTTC.

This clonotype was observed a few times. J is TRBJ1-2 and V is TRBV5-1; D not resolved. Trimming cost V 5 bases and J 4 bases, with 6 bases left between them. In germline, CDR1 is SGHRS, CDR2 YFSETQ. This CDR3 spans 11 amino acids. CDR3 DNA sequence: TGCGCCAGCAGTAACATCTATGGCTACACCTTC. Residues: CASSNIYGYTF.

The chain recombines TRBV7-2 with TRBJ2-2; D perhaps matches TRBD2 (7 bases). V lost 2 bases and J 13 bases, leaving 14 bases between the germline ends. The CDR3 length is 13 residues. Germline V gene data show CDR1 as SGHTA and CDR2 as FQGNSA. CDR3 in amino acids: CASSLIGGARLFF. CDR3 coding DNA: TGTGCCAGCAGCTTAATAGGGGGGGCCCGGCTGTTTTTT.

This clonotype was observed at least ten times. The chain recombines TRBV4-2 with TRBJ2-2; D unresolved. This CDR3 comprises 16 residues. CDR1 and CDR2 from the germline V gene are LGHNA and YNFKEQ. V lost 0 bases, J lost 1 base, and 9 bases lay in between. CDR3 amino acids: CASSQDESRNTGELFF. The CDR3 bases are TGTGCCAGCAGCCAAGATGAGAGTAGGAACACCGGGGAGCTGTTTTTT.

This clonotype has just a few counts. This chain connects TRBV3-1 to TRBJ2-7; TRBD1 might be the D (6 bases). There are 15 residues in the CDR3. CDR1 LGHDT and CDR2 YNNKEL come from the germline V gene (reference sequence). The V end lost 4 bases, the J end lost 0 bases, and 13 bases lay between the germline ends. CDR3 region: CASSRVRGGSYEQYF. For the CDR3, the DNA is TGTGCCAGCAGCCGAGTGCGAGGGGGCTCCTACGAGCAGTACTTC.

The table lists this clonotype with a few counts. The CDR3 DNA reads TGCGCCAGCAGCCGGTGGGGGGCAGATACGCAGTATTTT. Translation gives CASSRWGADTQYF. This chain links TRBV5-1 with TRBJ2-3; a weak D match, TRBD2 (6 bases). Germline CDR1 SGHRS, CDR2 YFSETQ. V lost 4 bases, J lost 4 bases, and 10 bases lay in between. CDR3 length: 13 residues.

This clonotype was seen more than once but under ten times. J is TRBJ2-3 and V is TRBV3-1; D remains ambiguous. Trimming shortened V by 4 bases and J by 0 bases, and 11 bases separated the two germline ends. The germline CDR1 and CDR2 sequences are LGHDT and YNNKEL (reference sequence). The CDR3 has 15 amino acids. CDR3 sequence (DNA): TGTGCCAGCAGCCGCTGGTCCGCTAGCACAGATACGCAGTATTTT. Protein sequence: CASSRWSASTDTQYF.

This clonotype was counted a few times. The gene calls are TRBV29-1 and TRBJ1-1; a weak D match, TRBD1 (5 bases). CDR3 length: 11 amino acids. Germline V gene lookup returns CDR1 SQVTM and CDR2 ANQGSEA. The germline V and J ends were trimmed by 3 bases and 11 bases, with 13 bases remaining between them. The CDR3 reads CSVDRGVEAFF. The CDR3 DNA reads TGCAGCGTTGATCGGGGGGTCGAGGCTTTCTTT.

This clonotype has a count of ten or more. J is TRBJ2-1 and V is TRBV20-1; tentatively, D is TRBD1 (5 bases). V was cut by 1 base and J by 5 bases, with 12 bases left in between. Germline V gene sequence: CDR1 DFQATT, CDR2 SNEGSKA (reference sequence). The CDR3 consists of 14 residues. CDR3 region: CSARGSTGHNEQFF. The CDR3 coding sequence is TGCAGTGCTAGAGGAAGTACAGGTCACAATGAGCAGTTCTTC.

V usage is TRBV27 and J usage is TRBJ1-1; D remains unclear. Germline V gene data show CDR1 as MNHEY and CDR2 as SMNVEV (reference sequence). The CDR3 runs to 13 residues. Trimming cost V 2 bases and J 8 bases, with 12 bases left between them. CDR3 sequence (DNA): TGTGCCAGCAGTTTAAGCTTCGGGCCCGAAGCTTTCTTT. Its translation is CASSLSFGPEAFF.

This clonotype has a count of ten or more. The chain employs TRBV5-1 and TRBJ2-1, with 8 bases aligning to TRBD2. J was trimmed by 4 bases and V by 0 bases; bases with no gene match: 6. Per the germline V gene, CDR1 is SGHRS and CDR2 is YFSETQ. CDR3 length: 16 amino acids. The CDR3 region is CASSLDSGGGYNEQFF. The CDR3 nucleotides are TGCGCCAGCAGCTTGGACAGCGGGGGCGGATACAATGAGCAGTTCTTC.

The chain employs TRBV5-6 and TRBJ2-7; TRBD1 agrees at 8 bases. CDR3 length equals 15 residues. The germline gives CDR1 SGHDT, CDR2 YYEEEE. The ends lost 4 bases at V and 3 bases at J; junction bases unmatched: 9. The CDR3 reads CASSLGQVMFYEQYF. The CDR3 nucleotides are TGTGCCAGCAGCCTGGGACAGGTTATGTTCTACGAGCAGTACTTC.

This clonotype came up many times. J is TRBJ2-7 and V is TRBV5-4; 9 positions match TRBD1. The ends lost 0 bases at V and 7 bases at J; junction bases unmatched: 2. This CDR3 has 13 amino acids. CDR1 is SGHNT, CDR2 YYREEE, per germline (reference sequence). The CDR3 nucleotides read TGTGCCAGCAGCTTGGACAGGGGGCGGGAGCAGTACTTC. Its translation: CASSLDRGREQYF.

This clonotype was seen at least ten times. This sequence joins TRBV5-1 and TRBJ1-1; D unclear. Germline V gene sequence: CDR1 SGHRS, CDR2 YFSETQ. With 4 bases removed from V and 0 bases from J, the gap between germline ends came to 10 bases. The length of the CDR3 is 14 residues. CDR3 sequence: CASSRANLNTEAFF. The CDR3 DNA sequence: TGCGCCAGCAGCCGGGCGAATTTGAACACTGAAGCTTTCTTT.

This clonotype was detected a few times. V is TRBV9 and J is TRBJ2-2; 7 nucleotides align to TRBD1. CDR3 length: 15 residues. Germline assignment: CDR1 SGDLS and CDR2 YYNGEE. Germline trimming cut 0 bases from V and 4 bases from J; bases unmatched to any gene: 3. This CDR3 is CASSVAPGGTGELFF. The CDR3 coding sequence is TGTGCCAGCAGCGTAGCCCCAGGGGGCACCGGGGAGCTGTTTTTT. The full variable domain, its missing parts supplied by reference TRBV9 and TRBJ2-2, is DSGVTQTPKHLITATGQRVTLRCSPRSGDLSVYWYQQSLDQGLQFLIQYYNGEERAKGNILERFSAQQFPDLHSELNLSSLELGDSALYFCASSVAPGGTGELFFGEGSRLTVL.